Listed below are T cell receptor beta chains from one sample, sequenced in a study of cytotoxic CD8 clonotypes in ibrutinib-treated CLL. Libraries were prepared by immunoSEQ multiplex PCR; TCRdb keeps only in-frame clonotypes and omits some of them. The sample lists roughly 180,000 clones, 70% to 85% occurring once. The sequencing here drew on PBMCs, taken after 24 months of ibrutinib treatment. All receptors come from a human donor with chronic lymphocytic leukemia. The CDR3 runs from the conserved cysteine through the conserved F or W. A D gene is named only where the DNA matches it firmly. The listing skips clone size in some rows; elsewhere it reads once, few, many or a size class.

TRBJ2-3	TRBD1	NA	TRBV5-1	TGCGCCAGCAGCTCAGGACAGGGCACAGATACGCAGTATTTT	CASSSGQGTDTQYF
TRBJ1-3	NA	NA	TRBV5-6	TGTGCCAGCAGCTTGAGGGGCAGCTCTGGAAACACCATATATTTT	CASSLRGSSGNTIYF
TRBJ1-1	TRBD1	once	TRBV2	TGTGCCACTACACCGGACAGGGTCAGCACTGAAGCTTTCTTT	CATTPDRVSTEAFF
TRBJ2-7	NA	NA	TRBV12-2	TGTGCAAGTCGCTTAGCACTAGCGCTAGAGGGGGTTAACGAGCAGTACTTC	CASRLALALEGVNEQYF
TRBJ1-3	NA	NA	TRBV30	TGTGCCTGGAGTGGGGACGGGGGCTCTGGAAACACCATATATTTT	CAWSGDGGSGNTIYF
TRBJ1-1	NA	NA	TRBV30	TGTGCCTGGATCAAACCGGGGGTATCGAACACTGAAGCTTTCTTT	CAWIKPGVSNTEAFF
TRBJ2-7	NA	NA	TRBV4-3	TGCGCCAGCAGCCAAGTTTACGCGAGCTCCTACGAGCAGTACTTC	CASSQVYASSYEQYF
TRBJ1-2	NA	once	TRBV11-2	TGTGCCAGCAGCGTTTACCAGGGGTTTTCTGGCTACACCTTC	CASSVYQGFSGYTF
TRBJ2-1	NA	NA	TRBV30	TGTGCCTGGAGTGTTGGTCTGGAGCAGTTCTTC	CAWSVGLEQFF
TRBJ2-7	NA	NA	TRBV11-2	TGTGCCAGCAGCTTAGGGAGGGCCAGGGCTTACGAGCAGTACTTC	CASSLGRARAYEQYF
TRBJ2-5	TRBD1	NA	TRBV7-9	TGTGCCAGCAGCTTAAAGGGGGCTGGGGAGACCCAGTACTTC	CASSLKGAGETQYF
TRBJ1-2	TRBD1	NA	TRBV25-1	TGTGCCAGCAGTGGGGACAGGGCTTATGGCTACACCTTC	CASSGDRAYGYTF
TRBJ2-7	NA	NA	TRBV20-1	TGCAGTGCTAGATCGTCCTACGAGCAGTACTTC	CSARSSYEQYF
TRBJ2-1	TRBD1	NA	TRBV19	TGTGCCAGTAGTCGACAGGGGGCAGACAATGAGCAGTTCTTC	CASSRQGADNEQFF
TRBJ1-5	TRBD1	NA	TRBV2	TGTGCCAGCAGGGCGACAGGGTTAGGCAATCAGCCCCAGCATTTT	CASRATGLGNQPQHF
TRBJ2-7	TRBD1	NA	TRBV5-5	TGTGCCAGCAGCCAGGGACAGGGGGTTCCCGAGCAGTACTTC	CASSQGQGVPEQYF
TRBJ2-3	NA	NA	TRBV5-4	TGTGCCAGCAGACCCCCCGGGCTTACCTCTAGCACAGATACGCAGTATTTT	CASRPPGLTSSTDTQYF
TRBJ1-5	NA	few	TRBV28	TGTGCCAGCACGGCCCGGAGGCTGCCCCAGCATTTT	CASTARRLPQHF
TRBJ2-7	TRBD1	NA	TRBV28	TGTGCCAGCAGTTTACCAGGGGGCGACTACGAGCAGTACTTC	CASSLPGGDYEQYF
TRBJ1-3	NA	NA	TRBV7-6	TGTGCCAGCAGCCCCGGGAACAGTCCAAGCTCTGGAAACACCATATATTTT	CASSPGNSPSSGNTIYF
TRBJ2-7	TRBD2	NA	TRBV2	TGTGCCAGCTCCGGACAGCGGGGGACCTACGAGCAGTACTTC	CASSGQRGTYEQYF
TRBJ2-1	TRBD2	NA	TRBV7-9	TGTGCCAGCCTCGGTGGACTAGCGGTCTACAATGAGCAGTTCTTC	CASLGGLAVYNEQFF
TRBJ2-7	TRBD2	NA	TRBV4-2	TGTGCCAGCAGCCAAGATCAAACTAGCGGGGCTTACGAGCAGTACTTC	CASSQDQTSGAYEQYF
TRBJ2-1	TRBD2	once	TRBV18	TGTGCCAGCTCAACGTCTAGCGGGGGGCCCATTCTCTTGGGTGAGCAGTTCTTC	CASSTSSGGPILLGEQFF
TRBJ1-5	NA	few	TRBV6-1	TGTGCCAGCAGGGGGGCCGGCAATCAGCCCCAGCATTTT	CASRGAGNQPQHF
TRBJ2-7	TRBD2	NA	TRBV5-4	TGTGCCAGCAGCGCCCCGGGACTAGCGTCCGAGCAGTACTTC	CASSAPGLASEQYF
TRBJ1-2	NA	many	TRBV6-1	TGTGCCAGCCATAGTGACAGGCGTAGCGGCTACACCTTC	CASHSDRRSGYTF
TRBJ2-5	TRBD2	few	TRBV4-2	TGTGCCAGCAGCCAAGCTAGCGGGGGTATGCAGACCCAGTACTTC	CASSQASGGMQTQYF
TRBJ2-7	TRBD1	NA	TRBV5-6	TGTGCCAGCAGCTTCCTCCGTTCGACAGGGAGAGGCTACGAGCAGTACTTC	CASSFLRSTGRGYEQYF
TRBJ2-6	NA	NA	TRBV27	TGTGCCAGCAGCTCCATCCGCGGGCCACTCTCTGGGGCCAACGTCCTGACTTTC	CASSSIRGPLSGANVLTF
TRBJ2-7	TRBD1	NA	TRBV2	TGTGCCAGCATGGACAGGTTTCGGTTCTACGAGCAGTACTTC	CASMDRFRFYEQYF
TRBJ2-1	TRBD2	NA	TRBV30	TGTGCCTGGCAAACTAGCGGGAGAAATAAACGCAATGAGCAGTTCTTC	CAWQTSGRNKRNEQFF
TRBJ1-1	TRBD1	NA	TRBV12-5	TGTGCTAGTGCCGGACAGGGACCTGAAGCTTTCTTT	CASAGQGPEAFF
TRBJ2-7	TRBD2	once	TRBV28	TGTGCCAGCAGTTCCCCCCTGACTAGCGGTATCTCCTACGAGCAGTACTTC	CASSSPLTSGISYEQYF
TRBJ1-2	TRBD1	NA	TRBV4-2	TGTGCCAGCAGCCAAGAAGGACAGGGAGGCTATGGCTACACCTTC	CASSQEGQGGYGYTF
TRBJ1-1	NA	NA	TRBV27	TGTGCCAGCAGTTTACTAACAGGGCAAGGGGGCACTGAAGCTTTCTTT	CASSLLTGQGGTEAFF
TRBJ2-3	TRBD1	NA	TRBV28	TGTGCCACCCACCCGGGACAGTATAGCACAGATACGCAGTATTTT	CATHPGQYSTDTQYF
TRBJ2-5	NA	once	TRBV7-2	TGTGCCAGCAGCTTAGGTCCCTCGAGGGGAGAGACCCAGTACTTC	CASSLGPSRGETQYF
TRBJ2-3	TRBD2	NA	TRBV7-3	TGTGCCAGCAGCTTAGGGACTAGCGGGAGTAATACGCAGTATTTT	CASSLGTSGSNTQYF
TRBJ2-3	TRBD2	NA	TRBV19	TGTGCCAGTAGTACTCACCGCGGGGGAGGCACAGATACGCAGTATTTT	CASSTHRGGGTDTQYF
TRBJ2-7	NA	NA	TRBV5-6	TGTGCCAGCAGCACCGGGCCTTTGAGCGAGCAGTACTTC	CASSTGPLSEQYF
TRBJ2-3	TRBD2	NA	TRBV5-6	TGTGCCAGCAGCACGGACACCGGGACTAGCCGCGATACGCAGTATTTT	CASSTDTGTSRDTQYF
TRBJ2-5	NA	NA	TRBV7-3	TGTGCCAGCAGCTTCGGGATCCAAGAGACCCAGTACTTC	CASSFGIQETQYF
TRBJ2-1	TRBD2	NA	TRBV7-6	TGTGCCAGCAGCTTAGTCGGCGGGAGTAGGAACAATGAGCAGTTCTTC	CASSLVGGSRNNEQFF
TRBJ1-4	NA	few	TRBV25-1	TGTGCCAGCAGTGCGGGGTCTAGGCTGTTTTTT	CASSAGSRLFF
TRBJ2-5	NA	NA	TRBV14	TGTGCCAGCAGCCAAAACAGCCAAGAGACCCAGTACTTC	CASSQNSQETQYF
TRBJ2-1	NA	NA	TRBV10-1	TGCGCCAGCAGTGAGATGTATGAGCAGTTCTTC	CASSEMYEQFF
TRBJ2-1	NA	NA	TRBV9	TGTGCCAGCAGCGTAGGTGGAGGGAGTCATGAGCAGTTCTTC	CASSVGGGSHEQFF
TRBJ2-5	NA	NA	TRBV4-1	TGCGCCAGCAGCCGATGGACAGAAAGGGGTCTGGAGACCCAGTACTTC	CASSRWTERGLETQYF
TRBJ1-1	NA	many	TRBV30	TGTGCCTGGAGTGTTTACAGGACCAACTTTGAAGCTTTCTTT	CAWSVYRTNFEAFF
TRBJ2-7	TRBD2	once	TRBV2	TGTGCCAGCAGTGGGGAGGGCCTGTACGAGCAGTACTTC	CASSGEGLYEQYF
TRBJ1-1	NA	NA	TRBV5-1	TGCGCCAGCAGCTTCTACAGGCGTCCCGGGGACACTGAAGCTTTCTTT	CASSFYRRPGDTEAFF
TRBJ1-2	NA	NA	TRBV10-1	TGCGCCAGCAGTGCATCGGGAACCCTCGAAGGGGGCTACACCTTC	CASSASGTLEGGYTF
TRBJ1-6	NA	NA	TRBV9	TGTGCCAGCAGCCCGCGATATTCACCCCTCCACTTT	CASSPRYSPLHF